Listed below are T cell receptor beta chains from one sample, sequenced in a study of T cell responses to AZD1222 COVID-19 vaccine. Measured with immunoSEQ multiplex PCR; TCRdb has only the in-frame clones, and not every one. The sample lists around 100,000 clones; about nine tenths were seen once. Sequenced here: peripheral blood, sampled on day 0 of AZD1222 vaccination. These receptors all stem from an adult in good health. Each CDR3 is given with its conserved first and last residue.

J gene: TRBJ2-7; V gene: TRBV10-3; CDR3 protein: CAISDTREVTYGQYF
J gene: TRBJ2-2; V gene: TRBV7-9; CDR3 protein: CASSSRRVRSTGELFF
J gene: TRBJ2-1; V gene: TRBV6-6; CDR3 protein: CASSYGGLAGYNEQFF
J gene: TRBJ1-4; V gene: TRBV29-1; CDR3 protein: CSVGQGTNEKLFF
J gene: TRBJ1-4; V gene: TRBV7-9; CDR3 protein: CASSLNLQRTGPTSEKLFF
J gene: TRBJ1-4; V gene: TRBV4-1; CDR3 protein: CASSQRTPTGVANEKLFF
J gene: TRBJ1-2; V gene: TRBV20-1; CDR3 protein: CSVSSDYTF
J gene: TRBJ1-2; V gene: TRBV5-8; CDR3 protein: CASSLGQIMPTNYGYTF
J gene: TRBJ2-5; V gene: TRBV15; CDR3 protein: CATSGGLGETQYF
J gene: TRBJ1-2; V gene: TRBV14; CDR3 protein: CASSPYLTGGSYGYTF
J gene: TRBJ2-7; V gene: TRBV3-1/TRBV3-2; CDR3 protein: CASSHIRIKAGGSYEQYF
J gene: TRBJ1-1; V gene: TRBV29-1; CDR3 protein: CSVEEAHRMNTEAFF
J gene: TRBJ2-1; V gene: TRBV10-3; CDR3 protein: CAISEGGSQYNEQFF
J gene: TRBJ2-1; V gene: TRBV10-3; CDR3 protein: CAIRTGTGGATTNEQFF
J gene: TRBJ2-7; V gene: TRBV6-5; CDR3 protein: CASTALWGGEQYF
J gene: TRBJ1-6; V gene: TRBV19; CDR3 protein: CASSMDSAKISPLHF
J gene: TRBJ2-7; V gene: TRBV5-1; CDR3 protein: CASSRSPTGVSYEQYF
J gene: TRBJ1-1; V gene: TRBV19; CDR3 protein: CASSTITTGENTEAFF
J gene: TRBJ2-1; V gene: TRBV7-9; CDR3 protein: CASSQQPWGTPHEQFF
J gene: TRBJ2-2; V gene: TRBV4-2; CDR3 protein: CASRGGNTGELFF
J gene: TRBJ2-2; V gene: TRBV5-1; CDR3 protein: CASSEGRQNTGELFF
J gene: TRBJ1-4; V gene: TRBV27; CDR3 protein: CASSRRGEENEKLFF
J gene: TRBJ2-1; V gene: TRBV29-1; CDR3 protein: CSVVSWEGEQFF
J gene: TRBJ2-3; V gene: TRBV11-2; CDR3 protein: CASSSRDRATSTDTQYF
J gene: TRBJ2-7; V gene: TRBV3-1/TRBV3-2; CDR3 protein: CASSQDLGTGVEQYF
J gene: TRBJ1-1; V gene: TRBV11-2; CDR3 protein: CASIRIPGRAFF
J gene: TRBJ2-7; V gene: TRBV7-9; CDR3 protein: CASSSDPTYEQYF
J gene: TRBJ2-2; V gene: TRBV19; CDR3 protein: CASSIEPGRGAGTNTGELFF
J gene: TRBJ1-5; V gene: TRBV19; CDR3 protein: CASSIGQGNQPQHF
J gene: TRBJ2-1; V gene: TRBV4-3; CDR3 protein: CASSQGRDRGKNNEQFF
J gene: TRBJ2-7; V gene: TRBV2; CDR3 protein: CATRGTYEQYF
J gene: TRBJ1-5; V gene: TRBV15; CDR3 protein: CATSRDLGAQQPQHF
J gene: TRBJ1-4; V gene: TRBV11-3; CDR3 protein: CASSQGRTDLPTNEKLFF